The entry that follows covers one TCR beta chain sequence. Antigen unknown. This record belongs to a study of cytomegalovirus exposure and HLA in healthy donors. Whole-study findings and limits: In a later analysis, TCR beta V- and J-gene trimming showed a link to a missense DCLRE1C variant. Across donors, presence/absence analyses took sequencing depth to be roughly uniform.

The V and J ends lost 1 base and 4 bases, in that order; junction bases with no gene match: 9. Per germline, CDR1 SEHNR and CDR2 FQNEAQ (reference sequence). This CDR3 contains 17 residues. The PCR employed 60 Vbeta primers together with 13 Jbeta primers. Generated by immunoSEQ multiplex PCR, the TCRdb table keeps only in-frame clones and is missing some. The sample includes fewer than 120,000 clones, about three quarters seen only once; the top ten take about 3.2%. The sequenced material came from PBMCs. The rearrangement joins TRBV7-9 to TRBJ2-1; TRBD2 matches at 8 bases. The clonotype was recovered from a woman aged 60-75 years in good health and CMV-seropositive. CDR3 sequence: CASSLDLSGGLYNEQFF. The CDR3 nucleotides read TGTGCCAGCAGCTTAGACTTGTCGGGAGGGTTATACAATGAGCAGTTCTTC.